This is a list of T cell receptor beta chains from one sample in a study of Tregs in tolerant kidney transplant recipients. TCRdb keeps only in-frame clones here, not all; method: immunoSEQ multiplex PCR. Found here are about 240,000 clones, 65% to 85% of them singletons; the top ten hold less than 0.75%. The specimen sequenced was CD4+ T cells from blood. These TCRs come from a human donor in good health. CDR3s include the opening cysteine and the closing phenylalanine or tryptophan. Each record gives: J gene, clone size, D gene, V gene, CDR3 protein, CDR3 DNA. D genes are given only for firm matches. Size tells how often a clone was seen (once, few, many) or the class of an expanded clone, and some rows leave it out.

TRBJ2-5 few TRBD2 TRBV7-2 CASSSHRTRGQETQYF TGTGCCAGCAGCTCGCATCGGACTAGAGGCCAAGAGACCCAGTACTTC
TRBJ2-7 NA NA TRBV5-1 CASSLADGARTDWYEQYF TGCGCCAGCAGCTTGGCCGACGGGGCTAGGACAGATTGGTACGAGCAGTACTTC
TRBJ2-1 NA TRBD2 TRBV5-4 CASSSTSGSYNEQFF TGTGCCAGCAGCAGTACTAGCGGGAGTTACAATGAGCAGTTCTTC
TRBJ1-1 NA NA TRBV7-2 CASSLGGRTEAFF TGTGCCAGCAGCTTAGGAGGGCGTACTGAAGCTTTCTTT
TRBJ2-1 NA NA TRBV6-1 CASSEAGGADNEQFF TGTGCCAGCAGTGAAGCGGGTGGGGCGGACAATGAGCAGTTCTTC
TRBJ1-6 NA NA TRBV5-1 CASTGGEGSPLHF TGCGCCAGCACGGGGGGAGAGGGTTCACCCCTCCACTTT
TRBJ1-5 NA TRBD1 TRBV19 CASSKPHRGSNQPQHF TGTGCCAGTAGTAAACCCCACAGGGGAAGCAATCAGCCCCAGCATTTT
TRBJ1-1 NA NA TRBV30 CAFREQGNTEAFF TGTGCCTTCCGAGAGCAGGGGAACACTGAAGCTTTCTTT
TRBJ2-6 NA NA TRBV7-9 CASSSLHRAQTWGANVLTF TGTGCCAGCAGCTCCCTCCACAGGGCCCAGACGTGGGGGGCCAACGTCCTGACTTTC
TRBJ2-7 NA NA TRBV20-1 CSASTPYEQYF TGCAGTGCTAGTACCCCCTACGAGCAGTACTTC
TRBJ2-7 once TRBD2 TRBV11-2 CASSLSPVASGRGEQYF TGTGCCAGCAGCTTATCCCCTGTGGCTAGCGGGAGGGGCGAGCAGTACTTC
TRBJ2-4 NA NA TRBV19 CASSTIPGLSLGKNIQYF TGTGCCAGTAGTACCATCCCTGGCCTATCACTTGGCAAAAACATTCAGTACTTC
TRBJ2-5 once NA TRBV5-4 CASSLGAGRRGTQYF TGTGCCAGCAGCTTGGGTGCAGGGCGCAGGGGGACCCAGTACTTC
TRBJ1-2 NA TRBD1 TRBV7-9 CASSSPQGSYGYTF TGTGCCAGCAGCTCCCCACAGGGGTCCTATGGCTACACCTTC
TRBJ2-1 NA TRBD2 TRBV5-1 CASRLLAGYNEQFF TGCGCCAGCAGACTTCTAGCGGGTTACAATGAGCAGTTCTTC
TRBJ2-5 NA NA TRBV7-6 CASSSGALFQYF TGTGCCAGCAGTTCCGGTGCGCTTTTCCAGTACTTC
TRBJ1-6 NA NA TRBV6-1 CASSARAPGNSPLHF TGTGCCAGCAGTGCCAGGGCGCCCGGGAATTCACCCCTCCACTTT
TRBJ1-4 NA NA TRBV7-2 CASSSGAVNEKLFF TGTGCCAGCAGCTCAGGGGCGGTTAATGAAAAACTGTTTTTT
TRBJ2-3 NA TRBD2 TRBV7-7 CASSPGLAGSTDTQYF TGTGCCAGCAGCCCGGGACTAGCGGGAAGCACAGATACGCAGTATTTT
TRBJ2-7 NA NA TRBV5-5 CASSLAVTRANYEQYF TGTGCCAGCAGCTTGGCAGTGACAAGGGCCAACTACGAGCAGTACTTC
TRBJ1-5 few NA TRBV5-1 CASSFIGGDQPQHF TGCGCCAGCAGCTTTATCGGGGGAGATCAGCCCCAGCATTTT
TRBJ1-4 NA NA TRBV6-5 CASGVLGEKLFF TGTGCCAGCGGAGTATTAGGTGAAAAACTGTTTTTT
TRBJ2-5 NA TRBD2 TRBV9 CASSVGSSGAETQYF TGTGCCAGCAGCGTAGGCTCTAGCGGGGCAGAGACCCAGTACTTC
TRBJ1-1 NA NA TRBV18 CASSLGPLANTEAFF TGTGCCAGCTCACTAGGACCCCTTGCGAACACTGAAGCTTTCTTT
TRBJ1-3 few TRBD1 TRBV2 CASRDRGNTIYF TGTGCCAGCAGGGACAGGGGAAACACCATATATTTT
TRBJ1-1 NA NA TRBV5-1 CASSLRAGENTEAFF TGCGCCAGCAGCTTGAGGGCAGGCGAGAACACTGAAGCTTTCTTT
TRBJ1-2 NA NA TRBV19 CASSRPGTETKYGYTF TGTGCCAGTAGTAGACCCGGGACGGAAACTAAGTATGGCTACACCTTC
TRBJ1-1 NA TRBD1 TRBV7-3 CASKQGVTNTEAFF TGTGCCAGCAAACAGGGGGTAACGAACACTGAAGCTTTCTTT
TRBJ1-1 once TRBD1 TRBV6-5 CASTPQGAITEAFF TGTGCCAGCACCCCGCAGGGGGCCATCACTGAAGCTTTCTTT
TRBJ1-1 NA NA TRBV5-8 CASSLGEIMNTEAFF TGTGCCAGCAGCTTGGGGGAGATCATGAACACTGAAGCTTTCTTT
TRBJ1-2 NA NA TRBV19 CASIGRGHYGYTF TGTGCCAGTATTGGACGAGGACACTATGGCTACACCTTC
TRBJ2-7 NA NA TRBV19 CASSIEGRYEQYF TGTGCCAGTAGTATCGAAGGTCGATACGAGCAGTACTTC
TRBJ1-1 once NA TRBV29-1 CSGRTQRNTEAFF TGCAGCGGTCGGACCCAACGGAACACTGAAGCTTTCTTT
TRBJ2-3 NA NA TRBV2 CASSRPGGTDTQYF TGTGCCAGCAGTAGGCCAGGGGGCACAGATACGCAGTATTTT
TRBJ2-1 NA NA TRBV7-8 CASTEEGVVVSEQFF TGTGCCAGCACCGAAGAAGGAGTCGTGGTTAGTGAGCAGTTCTTC
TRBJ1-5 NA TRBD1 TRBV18 CASSPGTGRNQPQHF TGTGCCAGCTCACCCGGGACAGGGAGGAATCAGCCCCAGCATTTT